The clone carrying this T cell receptor beta chain was counted between two and nine times. Its matching antigen is unknown. Sample treatment: 15 to 20 received Ad26.COV2.S at low or high dose, single or two shots; about five received placebo; per-sample allocation not given. The investigators took samples on day 63 after the first vaccine or placebo injection. Within Boston, the person who donated was an adult of 18-55 years. Spike of the Wuhan-strain SARS-CoV-2 was expressed by an Ad26 vector, which formed the vaccine. The method was immunoSEQ multiplex PCR; TCRdb's version includes in-frame clones alone and lacks a portion of them. The data hold about 480,000 clones, with around nine tenths observed a single time. The data originate from a study of Ad26.COV2.S vaccination and SARS-CoV-2 variants. The overall study: Into the muscle, Ad26.COV2.S was dosed once or twice, 56 days apart.

Study-wide points: Greater spike-specific TCR breadth was seen in vaccine recipients than in placebo recipients.

Germline lookup yields CDR1 SEHNR and CDR2 FQNEAQ (reference sequence). CDR3 length: 15 amino acids. V was pared by 3 bases and J by 5 bases, with 17 bases between. Source: peripheral blood, taken in a trial of Ad26.COV2.S vaccine versus placebo. V usage is TRBV7-9 and J usage is TRBJ2-7; a possible D gene is TRBD1 (7 bases). The sequence derives from a person aged 18-60 years who received the Ad26.COV2.S COVID-19 vaccine or a placebo. The DNA of the CDR3 is TGTGCCAGCAGCTTGGGTCTGGGCAGGGGGGACGAGCAGTACTTC. It specifies CASSLGLGRGDEQYF.